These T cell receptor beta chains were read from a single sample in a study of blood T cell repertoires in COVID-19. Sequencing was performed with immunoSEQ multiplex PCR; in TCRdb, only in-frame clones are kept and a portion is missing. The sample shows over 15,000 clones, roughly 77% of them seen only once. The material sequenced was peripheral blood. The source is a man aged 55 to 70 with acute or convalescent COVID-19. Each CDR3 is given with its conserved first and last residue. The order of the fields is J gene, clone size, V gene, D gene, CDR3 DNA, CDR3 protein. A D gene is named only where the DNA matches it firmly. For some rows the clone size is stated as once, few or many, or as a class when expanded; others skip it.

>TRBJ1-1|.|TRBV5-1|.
TGCGCCAGCAGAGGAGAAGGACATTTAAATGAAGCTTTCTTT
CASRGEGHLNEAFF
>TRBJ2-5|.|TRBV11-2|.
TGTGCCAGCAGCTTGGGGGGTGAGGGGACCCAGTACTTC
CASSLGGEGTQYF
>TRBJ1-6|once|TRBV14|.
TGTGCCAGCAGCCCGGGGGGGGATTCACCCCTCCACTTT
CASSPGGDSPLHF
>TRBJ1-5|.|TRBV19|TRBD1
TGTGCCAGTAGTCTACCGGACAGGGGGCTTCAGCCCCAGCATTTT
CASSLPDRGLQPQHF
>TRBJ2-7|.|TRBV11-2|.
TGTGCCAGCAGCTCCAACAGGGACCACGAGCAGTACTTC
CASSSNRDHEQYF
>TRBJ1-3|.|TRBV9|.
TGTGCCAGCAGCTCTAGCAAGGGAAACACCATATATTTT
CASSSSKGNTIYF
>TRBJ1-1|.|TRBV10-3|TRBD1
TGTGCCATCAGGGGGGGGACAGGGAACACTGAAGCTTTCTTT
CAIRGGTGNTEAFF
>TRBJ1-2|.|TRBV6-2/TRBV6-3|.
TGTGCCAGCAGTGCGGGACCGCCGAACCGGTATCAGGGCTACACCTTC
CASSAGPPNRYQGYTF
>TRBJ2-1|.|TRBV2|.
TGTGCCAGCACCGCGGGACGTCCGTCCTACAATGAGCAGTTCTTC
CASTAGRPSYNEQFF
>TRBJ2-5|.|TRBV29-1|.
TGCAGCGTTGAAGATCTGGACGGGCAGGGCAGTGGAGAGACCCAGTACTTC
CSVEDLDGQGSGETQYF
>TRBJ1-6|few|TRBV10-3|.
TGTGCCATCAGTGAGTCTGCAGTGAGGGAAAATTCACCCCTCCACTTT
CAISESAVRENSPLHF
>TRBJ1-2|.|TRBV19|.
TGTGCCAGTAGTACCTGGGACACTCCTAACTATGGCTACACCTTC
CASSTWDTPNYGYTF
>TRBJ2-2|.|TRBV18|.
TGTGCCAGCTCACCAAGACAGTTAGAAAACACCGGGGAGCTGTTTTTT
CASSPRQLENTGELFF
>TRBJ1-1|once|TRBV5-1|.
TGCGCCAGCAGCTTGGCAGGTTCAGACACTGAAGCTTTCTTT
CASSLAGSDTEAFF
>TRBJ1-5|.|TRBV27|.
TGTGCCAGCAGTTTTGCTGGGGCCCTAAGCAATCAGCCCCAGCATTTT
CASSFAGALSNQPQHF
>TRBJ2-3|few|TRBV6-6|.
TGTGCCAGCAGTTATCGTTCAGGGACAGATACGCAGTATTTT
CASSYRSGTDTQYF
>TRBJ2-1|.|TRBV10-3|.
TGTGCCATCAGGGAGGGCGGGGATCCCCCCCACAATGAGCAGTTCTTC
CAIREGGDPPHNEQFF
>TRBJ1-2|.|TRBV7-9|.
TGTGCCAGCAGTGGGGTACAGGGAGAGCACGACTACACCTTC
CASSGVQGEHDYTF
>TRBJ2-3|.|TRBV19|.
TGTGCCAGTACCCCCCGGGGAGTTGGAAGAGATACGCAGTATTTT
CASTPRGVGRDTQYF
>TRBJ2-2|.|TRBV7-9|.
TGTGCCAGCAGCTTAGGTGGAGGCAACACCGGGGAGCTGTTTTTT
CASSLGGGNTGELFF
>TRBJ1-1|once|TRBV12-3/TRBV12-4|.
TGTGCCAGCAGTTTCGGGGGGAACACTGAAGCTTTCTTT
CASSFGGNTEAFF
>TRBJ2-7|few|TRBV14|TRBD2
TGTGCCAGTGGACTAGCGGGGGGGCGCGAGCAGTACTTC
CASGLAGGREQYF